Listed here are 3 T cell receptor beta chains from one sample, sequenced in a study of PD-1 blockade in classical Hodgkin lymphoma. Time point given: cycle 4 day 1 (C4D1), after six to seven weeks of nivolumab. Brentuximab vedotin exposure varied among the patients, all of whom had relapsed after autologous stem cell transplantation. The CD4+ T cells used were purified from thawed PBMCs through magnetic negative selection. Repertoires were generated with immunoSEQ multiplex PCR, while TCRdb's copy carries only in-frame clones and drops some. Here the sample spans 25,000 to 35,000 clones, more than 80% being singletons. Sequenced here: CD4+ T cells from blood, sampled before the fourth cycle of nivolumab. These receptors all come from a human donor with classical Hodgkin lymphoma.

The chain combines TRBV10-2 with TRBJ2-7, with D possibly matching TRBD2 (6 bases). The CDR3 consists of 16 residues. V was clipped by 7 bases and J by 0 bases, with 19 bases between them. Germline assignment: CDR1 WSHSY and CDR2 SAAADI. CDR3 sequence: CASTTRGAASSYEQYF. Written as DNA, the CDR3 is TGCGCCAGCACAACGCGCGGGGCAGCTTCCTCCTACGAGCAGTACTTC.

The chain recombines TRBV28 with TRBJ2-3; TRBD2 matches at 7 bases. Germline V gives CDR1 MDHEN, CDR2 SYDVKM. V was clipped by 3 bases and J by 3 bases; unmatched bases: 9. The CDR3 has 16 amino acids. The CDR3 DNA is TGTGCCAGCAGTTTGCGGTGGGGGGGAGGGACAGATACGCAGTATTTT. Translated: CASSLRWGGGTDTQYF. Looking up the rest from reference TRBV28 and TRBJ2-3 gives the full variable domain: DVKVTQSSRYLVKRTGEKVFLECVQDMDHENMFWYRQDPGLGLRLIYFSYDVKMKEKGDIPEGYSVSREKKERFSLILESASTNQTSMYLCASSLRWGGGTDTQYFGPGTRLTVL.

V usage is TRBV10-1 and J usage is TRBJ1-2; 7 nucleotides match TRBD1. The CDR3 extends over 13 amino acids. The junction had 12 bases not matched to a gene; V was cut back by 9 bases and J by 8 bases. Germline CDR1 reads WNHNN; CDR2 reads SYGVQD (reference sequence). CDR3 in DNA: TGCGCCAGACAAAGACAGGGTCCGGGGGGCTACACCTTC. Translated, it gives CARQRQGPGGYTF.